The 28 T cell receptor beta chains listed next were all sequenced from one sample in a study of shared clonotypes between healthy human individuals. TCRdb's copy holds only in-frame clones and misses some; the assay was immunoSEQ multiplex PCR. The sample carries approximately 720,000 clones, around 90% recorded once. Naivety among CD8 cells was defined by CD45RO negativity and positive CCR7 selection, thereby excluding terminally differentiated effector memory CD45RA+ cells. The sample taken for sequencing was naive CD8+ T cells sorted from blood. The receptors derive from a man aged 30-40 years in good health.

Only one count was recorded for this clone. This sequence joins TRBV4-1 and TRBJ2-7; D gene ambiguous. V lost 1 base and J lost 2, with 9 bases in between. Germline lookup yields CDR1 MGHRA and CDR2 YSYEKL. CDR3 length: 14 amino acids. In DNA, the CDR3 is TGCGCCAGCAGCCAAGCGTGGTATACCTACGAGCAGTACTTC. It yields the protein CASSQAWYTYEQYF.

V is TRBV2 and J is TRBJ2-1, with no clear D. The V gene's germline CDR1 is SNHLY and CDR2 FYNNEI. CDR3 size: 14 residues. V lost 5 bases, J lost 5 bases, and 13 bases lay in between. CDR3 DNA: TGTGCCAGCAGTCGGGCTAGTCTGGACAATGAGCAGTTCTTC. Residues: CASSRASLDNEQFF.

The chain links TRBV5-4 to TRBJ2-5; D is possibly TRBD1 (5 bases). Germline V CDR1 and CDR2: SGHNT, YYREEE (reference sequence). This CDR3 contains 13 residues. V was pared by 4 bases and J by 3 bases, with 10 bases between. The CDR3 loop reads CASSLQGEETQYF. CDR3 nucleotides: TGTGCCAGCAGCCTGCAGGGTGAAGAGACCCAGTACTTC.

The chain employs TRBV21-1 and TRBJ2-7; no DNA check was done on the table's D call, TRBD1. TRBV21-1 is a listed pseudogene. The CDR3 has 17 amino acids. The CDR3 sequence is CASSKVEGANNSYEQYF. The CDR3 DNA follows: TGTGCCAGCAGCAAAGTGGAAGGGGCCAACAACTCCTACGAGCAGTACTTC.

The chain recombines TRBV11-2 with TRBJ2-2; TRBD1 might be the D (6 bases). Trimming took off 4 bases at V and 8 bases at J, with 11 bases between the two ends. Germline CDR1 SGHAT, CDR2 FQNNGV. The length of the CDR3 is 13 residues. This chain's CDR3 is CASSSQGPGELFF. The CDR3 nucleotides read TGTGCCAGCAGCTCACAGGGTCCGGGGGAGCTGTTTTTT.

V and J are TRBV11-3 and TRBJ2-1; D assignment may be TRBD1 or TRBD2 (5 bases each). This CDR3 region has 14 residues. V shed 5 bases and J shed 5 bases, with 13 bases lying between them. In germline, CDR1 is SGHNT, CDR2 YENEEA. This CDR3 reads CASSLRDGDNEQFF. CDR3 sequence (DNA): TGTGCCAGCAGCCTCCGGGACGGCGACAATGAGCAGTTCTTC.

In this sample, this clone turned up once. In DNA, the CDR3 is TGTGCCATCAAAGACGATGTGGGGTACTATGGCTACACCTTC. Translated: CAIKDDVGYYGYTF. The rearrangement links TRBV10-3 to TRBJ1-2; D unclear. CDR1 is ENHRY, CDR2 SYGVKD, per germline. The CDR3 covers 14 residues. V lost 7 bases and J 3 bases, leaving 15 bases between the germline ends.

The chain has TRBV27 and TRBJ1-4; D is perhaps TRBD1 (6 bases). This CDR3 has 13 residues. Germline CDR1 reads MNHEY; CDR2 reads SMNVEV (reference sequence). Trimming removed 6 bases at V and 3 bases at J, with 8 bases between. CDR3: CASRAGANEKLFF. For the CDR3, the DNA is TGTGCCAGCAGGGCAGGGGCTAATGAAAAACTGTTTTTT.

This CDR3 is CAISPGVNTEAFF. The CDR3 DNA reads as TGTGCCATCAGTCCGGGAGTGAACACTGAAGCTTTCTTT. V usage is TRBV10-3 and J usage is TRBJ1-1; D gene unclear. The CDR3 loop spans 13 amino acids. Trimming stripped 5 bases from V and 0 bases from J, with 7 bases between. Germline V CDR1 and CDR2: ENHRY, SYGVKD.

The gene calls are TRBV4-1 and TRBJ2-7; 9 bases fit TRBD1. V dropped 9 bases and J dropped 10; count of bases not matched to a gene: 13. The CDR3 is 13 residues long. Germline CDR1 and CDR2: MGHRA and YSYEKL. CDR3 DNA sequence: TGCGCCAGTGGGGGAGGACAGGGGCCTCCCCAGTACTTC. Translation: CASGGGQGPPQYF.

V usage is TRBV27 and J usage is TRBJ2-7, with 10 bases identical to TRBD2. CDR1 MNHEY and CDR2 SMNVEV come from the germline V gene (reference sequence). CDR3 length equals 15 residues. V shed 6 bases and J 4 bases; nucleotides not matched to a gene: 9. CDR3 coding DNA: TGTGCCAGCAGACAGGCGGCTAGCGGGAGATACGAGCAGTACTTC. This encodes CASRQAASGRYEQYF.

The rearrangement joins TRBV2 to TRBJ2-2; 11 bases map to TRBD2. The CDR3 runs 17 residues. V gave up 3 bases and J gave up 2 bases; unmatched junction bases: 5. Germline lookup yields CDR1 SNHLY and CDR2 FYNNEI. The CDR3 DNA reads as TGTGCCAGCAGTGATACCGGGACTAGCGGTAACACCGGGGAGCTGTTTTTT. Translation gives CASSDTGTSGNTGELFF.

The chain carries TRBV7-6 and TRBJ2-5; unclear D gene. CDR3 size: 15 residues. The V end lost 1 base, the J end lost 1 base, and 10 bases lay between the germline ends. CDR1 is SGHVS and CDR2 is FNYEAQ in the germline V gene. CDR3 in DNA: TGTGCCAGCAGCTTAGAGAGCAGGATCCAAGAGACCCAGTACTTC. Protein sequence: CASSLESRIQETQYF. The whole variable domain, remainder taken from reference TRBV7-6 and TRBJ2-5, is GAGVSQSPRYKVTKRGQDVALRCDPISGHVSLYWYRQALGQGPEFLTYFNYEAQQDKSGLPNDRFSAERPEGSISTLTIQRTEQRDSAMYRCASSLESRIQETQYFGPGTRLLVL.

The J gene is TRBJ1-5, the V gene TRBV9; TRBD1 agrees at 7 bases. CDR1 and CDR2 (germline): SGDLS, YYNGEE. This CDR3 spans 17 amino acids. V was clipped by 0 bases and J by 0 bases; unmatched bases: 6. The CDR3 protein is CASSVGTGAYSNQPQHF. The DNA for the CDR3 is TGTGCCAGCAGCGTAGGAACAGGGGCGTATAGCAATCAGCCCCAGCATTTT.

The CDR3 DNA sequence: TGTGCCAGCAGTCTCGTAGCGACTGAGCAGTTCTTC. Protein product: CASSLVATEQFF. This sequence joins TRBV28 and TRBJ2-1; D might be TRBD2 (5 bases). Germline CDR1 MDHEN, CDR2 SYDVKM. Trimming stripped 5 bases from V and 9 bases from J, with 11 bases between. The CDR3 is made up of 12 amino acids. The complete variable domain, with remaining parts taken from reference TRBV28 and TRBJ2-1, reads DVKVTQSSRYLVKRTGEKVFLECVQDMDHENMFWYRQDPGLGLRLIYFSYDVKMKEKGDIPEGYSVSREKKERFSLILESASTNQTSMYLCASSLVATEQFFGPGTRLTVL.

The CDR3: CASSVALHTEAFF. CDR3 nucleotide sequence: TGTGCCAGCAGTGTAGCCTTGCACACTGAAGCTTTCTTT. The chain recombines TRBV27 with TRBJ1-1; no clear D. Germline-derived CDR1 and CDR2 are MNHEY and SMNVEV (reference sequence). Trimming stripped 5 bases from V and 3 bases from J, with 10 bases between. This CDR3 region has 13 residues.

The chain recombines TRBV7-9 with TRBJ2-1, with TRBD2 identical over 11 bases. Trimming took 3 bases from V and 7 from J; bases not matched to a gene: 5. This CDR3 comprises 15 residues. Germline assignment: CDR1 SEHNR and CDR2 FQNEAQ (reference sequence). CDR3 in DNA: TGTGCCAGCAGCTTCCCCGGGACTAGCGGTAATGAGCAGTTCTTC. Translation gives CASSFPGTSGNEQFF.

This clone was detected once. This CDR3 is CASSLGLGETQYF. DNA of the CDR3: TGTGCCAGCAGCTTAGGTCTCGGGGAGACCCAGTACTTC. This chain links TRBV7-9 with TRBJ2-5; D is unresolved. The CDR3 has 13 residues. Trimming pared 1 base from V and 5 bases from J, leaving 8 bases between. Germline V gene data show CDR1 as SEHNR and CDR2 as FQNEAQ (reference sequence).

The chain recombines TRBV10-3 with TRBJ1-5; TRBD1 matches at 9 bases. CDR1 is ENHRY and CDR2 is SYGVKD in the germline V gene. The V segment lost 5 bases and the J segment 6 bases; nucleotides outside the gene matches: 8. CDR3 length: 15 amino acids. The CDR3 protein is CAISTDRGWSQPQHF. The CDR3 region has the DNA TGTGCCATCAGTACGGACAGGGGTTGGAGTCAGCCCCAGCATTTT.

The chain carries TRBV6-5 and TRBJ2-7; unclear D gene. Per germline, CDR1 MNHEY and CDR2 SVGAGI. The CDR3 contains 11 residues. Trimming stripped 6 bases from V and 5 bases from J, with 8 bases between. In nucleotides, the CDR3 is TGTGCCAGCAGCCTACAACACGAGCAGTACTTC. This codes for CASSLQHEQYF.

The gene calls are TRBV29-1 and TRBJ2-1; D remains ambiguous. Trimming removed 4 bases at V and 13 bases at J, with 14 bases between. CDR1 and CDR2 from the germline V gene are SQVTM and ANQGSEA. The CDR3 totals 11 residues. The CDR3 coding sequence is TGCAGCGTTGCTCTTAGGGAAGGTCAGTTCTTC. It codes for CSVALREGQFF.

Comments on this clone: At one of its ends the junction is not consistent with the germline gene, which may arise from a read error. In the same sample, other DNA sequences code for this CDR3. V gene TRBV7-7 combines with J gene TRBJ2-1; the D call may be TRBD1 or TRBD2 (5 bases each). This CDR3 has 16 amino acids. Germline CDR1 reads SSHAT; CDR2 reads FNYEAQ (reference sequence). The CDR3 nucleotides read TGTGCTAGCAGCTTAGGGCCAGGGAGCTCCTACAATGAGCAGTTCTTC. Its protein product is CASSLGPGSSYNEQFF.

For the CDR3, the DNA is TGTGCCAGCAGTTTCTCTGCCGGGACCCTCTCCTACGAGCAGTACTTC. This encodes CASSFSAGTLSYEQYF. The chain couples TRBV27 to TRBJ2-7; D tentatively fits TRBD1 or TRBD2 (5 bases each). Trimming pared 3 bases from V and 0 bases from J, leaving 15 bases between. CDR3 size: 16 residues. Per the germline V gene, CDR1 is MNHEY and CDR2 is SMNVEV (reference sequence).

J is TRBJ2-2 and V is TRBV2, with 7 bases lining up with TRBD1. This CDR3 region has 15 residues. Germline trimming cut 5 bases from V and 5 bases from J; bases unmatched to any gene: 8. The V gene's germline CDR1 is SNHLY and CDR2 FYNNEI. The CDR3 sequence: CASSSLTGVTGELFF. The CDR3 region has the DNA TGTGCCAGCAGTTCCCTTACAGGGGTTACCGGGGAGCTGTTTTTT.

This rearrangement joins TRBV27 to TRBJ2-5, with unresolved D. The CDR3 has 17 residues. CDR1 is MNHEY, CDR2 SMNVEV, per germline (reference sequence). Deletions cut 6 bases from V and 2 bases from J, with 22 bases between. The CDR3 DNA reads as TGTGCCAGCAGCAGTTCGGTTCCCAGCCAAGGACAAGAGACCCAGTACTTC. Translating it yields CASSSSVPSQGQETQYF.

The chain joins TRBV30 to TRBJ2-7, with D hard to call. Looked up from germline, CDR1 is GTSNPN and CDR2 is SVGIG (reference sequence). V was cut by 6 bases and J by 3 bases, with 9 bases left in between. The CDR3 loop spans 11 amino acids. The CDR3 reads CACSDFYEQYF. CDR3 DNA sequence: TGTGCCTGCAGCGACTTCTACGAGCAGTACTTC.

The chain employs TRBV30 and TRBJ1-3, with TRBD1 matching 7 bases. Germline V gene data show CDR1 as GTSNPN and CDR2 as SVGIG (reference sequence). The CDR3 runs 14 residues. J gave up 3 bases and V 5 bases, and 7 bases lay outside the gene matches. Here the CDR3 DNA reads TGTGCCTGGGGCACAGGGGTTGGTGGAAACACCATATATTTT. It codes for CAWGTGVGGNTIYF.

The V gene is TRBV27, the J gene TRBJ1-1, with unresolved D. Germline CDR1 MNHEY, CDR2 SMNVEV (reference sequence). V lost 2 bases and J lost 4, with 8 bases in between. The CDR3 sequence is 13 residues long. The CDR3 DNA reads as TGTGCCAGCAGTTTAAAGGGCATCACTGAAGCTTTCTTT. Translated, it gives CASSLKGITEAFF.